This is a list of T cell receptor beta chains from one sample in a study of Tregs in tolerant kidney transplant recipients. Some clones are missing from TCRdb's copy, which holds only in-frame ones; the method was immunoSEQ multiplex PCR. This sample yields about 110,000 clones, of which 90% are seen a single time; about 0.35% belongs to the top ten. Sequences were derived from CD4+ T cells from blood, sampled before the transplant. These receptors came from a human donor who received a combined kidney and bone marrow transplant. The CDR3 runs from the conserved cysteine through the conserved F or W. A D gene is named only where the DNA matches it firmly. Rows give clone size only sometimes, using once, few, many, or a class for an expanded clone.

d_call clone_size j_call v_call cdr3_nt cdr3_aa
NA NA TRBJ2-3 TRBV10-1 TGCGCCAGCAGTGAGTCGTCCAGGGATACGCAGTATTTT CASSESSRDTQYF
TRBD2 NA TRBJ2-1 TRBV4-1 TGCGCCAGCAGCCAAGAAGCCCGGACTAGCGAATACAATGAGCAGTTCTTC CASSQEARTSEYNEQFF
NA NA TRBJ2-3 TRBV9 TGTGCCAGCAGCGTGGGGGGAAAGACAGATACGCAGTATTTT CASSVGGKTDTQYF
TRBD1 NA TRBJ1-4 TRBV5-6 TGTGCCAGCAGCTTGGGACAGGGGGCTGAAAAACTGTTTTTT CASSLGQGAEKLFF
NA NA TRBJ1-1 TRBV7-9 TGTGCCAGCAGCCATCTGCAGGGCACTGAAGCTTTCTTT CASSHLQGTEAFF
NA NA TRBJ1-5 TRBV5-6 TGTGCCAGCAGCTTGGGCCCAGTCCCTAATCAGCCCCAGCATTTT CASSLGPVPNQPQHF
TRBD1 NA TRBJ2-2 TRBV19 TGTGCCAGTAGTAGCCTAGACAGGGGCGAGACCGGGGAGCTGTTTTTT CASSSLDRGETGELFF
TRBD1 NA TRBJ1-2 TRBV28 TGTGCCAGCAGCGAGGGACAGGTGACCGCCGGTGGCTACACCTTC CASSEGQVTAGGYTF
TRBD1 once TRBJ2-7 TRBV10-3 TGTGCCATCAGTGAGTCGACGACAGGGGTCCACGAGCAGTACTTC CAISESTTGVHEQYF
NA NA TRBJ1-1 TRBV5-1 TGCGCCAGCGGGCATGGATTGAACACTGAAGCTTTCTTT CASGHGLNTEAFF
TRBD1 NA TRBJ1-2 TRBV7-9 TGTGCCAGCAGCCCAGGGGGGCAGGGTGGTGGCTACACCTTC CASSPGGQGGGYTF
NA NA TRBJ2-3 TRBV9 TGTGCCAGCAGCCGAGTCTGGGGAGCAGATACGCAGTATTTT CASSRVWGADTQYF
TRBD1 once TRBJ1-5 TRBV6-5 TGTGCCAGCAGGGAGACAGGGAGTGGGAATCAGCCCCAGCATTTT CASRETGSGNQPQHF
NA NA TRBJ1-2 TRBV7-9 TGTGCCAGCAGCGGGCGGGGCTCGTCCACGTCTAACTATGGCTACACCTTC CASSGRGSSTSNYGYTF
NA NA TRBJ1-4 TRBV5-6 TGTGCCAGCAGCCCCAGACGGGGGGCCGCTGAAAAACTGTTTTTT CASSPRRGAAEKLFF
TRBD1 NA TRBJ2-2 TRBV28 TGTGCCAGCAGCCTCGGGACAGTCGGCACCGGGGAGCTGTTTTTT CASSLGTVGTGELFF
TRBD2 NA TRBJ2-2 TRBV9 TGTGCCAGCAGCGCACCGGGGGGGGCCGGGGAGCTGTTTTTT CASSAPGGAGELFF
TRBD1 NA TRBJ2-7 TRBV7-9 TGTGCCAGCAGCTTGACCGGGACAGCGAGCTACGAGCAGTACTTC CASSLTGTASYEQYF
TRBD1 few TRBJ1-5 TRBV6-1 TGTGCCAGCAAAAATACCGGGACAGGGGATCAGCCCCAGCATTTT CASKNTGTGDQPQHF
NA NA TRBJ2-6 TRBV10-3 TGTGCCATCAGTGAGACCCAGCGGAGGGACCTCTCTGGGGCCAACGTCCTGACTTTC CAISETQRRDLSGANVLTF
TRBD2 NA TRBJ2-2 TRBV9 TGTGCCAGCAGCCGGACTAGCGGGAAGAACACCGGGGAGCTGTTTTTT CASSRTSGKNTGELFF
NA NA TRBJ2-3 TRBV4-3 TGCGCCAGCAGCCAAGGACACGGAGATACGCAGTATTTT CASSQGHGDTQYF
NA NA TRBJ1-5 TRBV21-1 TGTGCCAGCAGCAAAGTTCGGCAGGGCCATCAGCCCCAGCATTTT CASSKVRQGHQPQHF
NA NA TRBJ2-3 TRBV19 TGTGCCAGTAGTCCCAGGGCTAGCGCTTACACAGATACGCAGTATTTT CASSPRASAYTDTQYF
NA NA TRBJ2-3 TRBV9 TGTGCCAGCAGCGTAGTCCCGGGGAGGGATACGCAGTATTTT CASSVVPGRDTQYF
TRBD1 NA TRBJ1-4 TRBV28 TGTGCCAGCAGTTTAATGGACAGGGATAATGAAAAACTGTTTTTT CASSLMDRDNEKLFF
NA NA TRBJ1-1 TRBV7-8 TGTGCCAGCAGACGGGGTACAGGGAGCACTGAAGCTTTCTTT CASRRGTGSTEAFF
NA NA TRBJ1-5 TRBV28 TGTGCCAGCAGTAGTTACAGGGAGAATCAGCCCCAGCATTTT CASSSYRENQPQHF
NA NA TRBJ1-2 TRBV29-1 TGCAGCGTTCGGGACACCGGATGGGATGGCTACACCTTC CSVRDTGWDGYTF
NA NA TRBJ2-5 TRBV5-4 TGTGCCAGCAGCTTGGACCAGGGTCCCGGGGAGACCCAGTACTTC CASSLDQGPGETQYF
NA NA TRBJ1-2 TRBV18 TGTGCCAGCTCACCCTACCAGGCTACGGCAAACTACACCTTC CASSPYQATANYTF
TRBD1 few TRBJ1-5 TRBV7-8 TGTGCCAGTCAAGGGACAGGGGAACAGCCCCAGCATTTT CASQGTGEQPQHF